The 21 T cell receptor beta chains below were found in one sample sequenced in a study of blood T cell repertoires in COVID-19. TCRdb's copy holds only in-frame clones and misses some; the assay was immunoSEQ multiplex PCR. The sample gives some 250,000 clones, over 75% of which show up once; roughly 0.8% is in the top ten. Sequencing was carried out using peripheral blood. The receptor source for this set is a woman aged 25 to 39 with acute or convalescent COVID-19.

The rearrangement uses TRBV18 and TRBJ2-4; D is uncertain. Per germline, CDR1 KGHSH and CDR2 LQKENI. V was cut by 1 base and J by 5 bases, with 24 bases left in between. The CDR3 runs to 19 residues. DNA of the CDR3: TGTGCCAGCTCACCACTAGAGCAGGTGTCCCTCACCTTGGAAAACATTCAGTACTTC. Its translation is CASSPLEQVSLTLENIQYF.

The chain recombines TRBV6-5 with TRBJ2-4; tentative D call: TRBD1 (6 bases). The germline V gene has CDR1 MNHEY and CDR2 SVGAGI. The length of the CDR3 is 16 residues. Trimming left V 4 bases short and J 0 bases short, with 13 bases between. CDR3 amino acids: CASSSAWGLAKNIQYF. CDR3 DNA sequence: TGTGCCAGCAGTTCCGCCTGGGGGCTAGCCAAAAACATTCAGTACTTC.

This clone has just a few counts. The chain couples TRBV5-4 to TRBJ2-1; TRBD2 matches at 10 bases. The CDR3 is made up of 15 amino acids. Germline V lookup: CDR1 SGHNT, CDR2 YYREEE (reference sequence). V lost 5 bases to trimming and J lost 5 bases; unmatched junction nucleotides: 7. The CDR3, as DNA: TGTGCCAGCAGTCAAGCGGGAGGGCCGAACAATGAGCAGTTCTTC. Its protein product is CASSQAGGPNNEQFF. Based on the CDR3 plus reference TRBV5-4 and TRBJ2-1, the full variable domain is ETGVTQSPTHLIKTRGQQVTLRCSSQSGHNTVSWYQQALGQGPQFIFQYYREEENGRGNFPPRFSGLQFPNYSSELNVNALELDDSALYLCASSQAGGPNNEQFFGPGTRLTVL.

This clone has just a few counts. The chain combines TRBV27 with TRBJ1-1, with 7 bases fitting TRBD1. Trimming cost V 6 bases and J 7 bases; bases outside gene matches: 8. The CDR3 has 13 amino acids. Germline CDR1 MNHEY, CDR2 SMNVEV (reference sequence). The DNA for the CDR3 is TGTGCCAGCAGACAACGGACAGGCGGTGAAGCTTTCTTT. Its translation: CASRQRTGGEAFF.

V gene TRBV5-6 combines with J gene TRBJ2-7; 9 bases are shared with TRBD1. The CDR3 is made up of 15 amino acids. After removal of 3 bases from V and 3 bases from J, the junction contained 7 bases not matched to a gene. CDR1 and CDR2 from the germline V gene are SGHDT and YYEEEE. The CDR3 sequence is CASSWGQGVDYEQYF. In DNA, the CDR3 is TGTGCCAGCAGCTGGGGACAGGGAGTCGACTACGAGCAGTACTTC.

The chain employs TRBV9 and TRBJ2-1, with TRBD1 matching over 10 bases. The germline V gene encodes CDR1 SGDLS and CDR2 YYNGEE. This CDR3 spans 15 amino acids. V trimming: 3 bases; J trimming: 9 bases; junction bases outside the gene matches: 9. In DNA form, the CDR3 reads TGTGCCAGCAGCGCCCAATGGACAGGGGGAGGTGAGCAGTTCTTC. This encodes CASSAQWTGGGEQFF.

The chain combines TRBV27 with TRBJ2-7; 10 bases line up with TRBD2. The V and J ends lost 0 bases and 0 bases, in that order; junction bases with no gene match: 2. Germline assignment: CDR1 MNHEY and CDR2 SMNVEV (reference sequence). CDR3 length: 16 amino acids. CDR3 DNA: TGTGCCAGCAGTTTATCACTAGCGGGATCCTCCTACGAGCAGTACTTC. The encoded protein is CASSLSLAGSSYEQYF.

The V gene is TRBV27, the J gene TRBJ1-3, with D possibly TRBD1 on 6 matching bases. Germline CDR1 is MNHEY and CDR2 is SMNVEV (reference sequence). The CDR3 loop spans 13 amino acids. V was pared by 7 bases and J by 0 bases, with 7 bases between. Here the CDR3 reads CASIGGSGNTIYF. The CDR3 nucleotides are TGTGCCAGCATAGGGGGCTCTGGAAACACCATATATTTT.

A single count supports this clone. V and J are TRBV12-5 and TRBJ2-2; the match to TRBD1 covers 7 bases. Germline loops: CDR1 LGHNT, CDR2 FRNRAP. Germline trimming cut 7 bases from V and 0 bases from J; bases unmatched to any gene: 11. CDR3 size: 17 residues. Here the CDR3 reads CASANLRGPANTGELFF. The CDR3 region has the DNA TGTGCTAGTGCCAACCTAAGGGGGCCTGCGAACACCGGGGAGCTGTTTTTT.

This clone was seen once. CDR3 protein: CASSKLATNTDTQYF. The CDR3 DNA reads TGTGCCAGTAGCAAACTAGCGACCAACACAGATACGCAGTATTTT. The chain uses TRBV19 and TRBJ2-3; 7 bases fit TRBD2. The CDR3 is 15 amino acids. Germline V gene lookup returns CDR1 LNHDA and CDR2 SQIVND (reference sequence). Trimming at V came to 6 bases and at J to 2 bases, leaving 8 bases not matched to a gene.

The V gene is TRBV10-2, the J gene TRBJ1-2, with D perhaps matching TRBD1 (6 bases). The CDR3 extends over 13 amino acids. Trimming shortened V by 2 bases and J by 3 bases, and 7 bases separated the two germline ends. Germline CDR1 is WSHSY and CDR2 is SAAADI. The CDR3 spells CASSERTDYGYTF. The CDR3 nucleotides are TGCGCCAGCAGTGAGAGGACAGACTATGGCTACACCTTC.

The rearrangement links TRBV7-9 to TRBJ2-7, with 8 bases that match TRBD2. Losses at the gene ends were 2 bases for V and 5 bases for J; bases not matched to a gene: 8. CDR3 length equals 15 residues. CDR1 is SEHNR, CDR2 FQNEAQ, per germline (reference sequence). CDR3 amino acids: CASSLYSTSADEQYF. The CDR3 region has the DNA TGTGCCAGCAGCTTATATTCGACTAGCGCCGACGAGCAGTACTTC.

V usage is TRBV5-1 and J usage is TRBJ1-3; D gene unclear. CDR3 size: 16 residues. V was clipped by 0 bases and J by 2 bases, with 12 bases between them. In germline, CDR1 is SGHRS, CDR2 YFSETQ. The CDR3 sequence is CASSLAPGVPGNTIYF. CDR3 DNA: TGCGCCAGCAGCTTGGCCCCGGGAGTCCCTGGAAACACCATATATTTT.

The chain is built from TRBV11-2 and TRBJ1-4; 9 nucleotides match TRBD1. The V and J ends lost 5 bases and 3 bases, in that order; junction bases with no gene match: 7. CDR1 and CDR2 (germline): SGHAT, FQNNGV. This CDR3 is built from 16 residues. The CDR3, as DNA: TGTGCCAGCAGCCTGGACAGGGGCTCGGCTAATGAAAAACTGTTTTTT. It translates to CASSLDRGSANEKLFF.

V is TRBV25-1 and J is TRBJ2-1, with TRBD1 matching 7 bases. V shed 7 bases, J shed 6 bases, and the junction held 15 bases outside the gene matches. Per germline, CDR1 MGHDK and CDR2 SYGVNS. This CDR3 has 16 amino acids. The CDR3 sequence is CASTTLGDSQSNEQFF. The CDR3 nucleotides are TGTGCCAGCACCACCCTAGGGGACAGTCAATCCAATGAGCAGTTCTTC.

V is TRBV5-6 and J is TRBJ2-7; the match to TRBD2 covers 11 bases. Trimming removed 2 bases from V and 0 bases from J; junction bases left unmatched: 7. Germline CDR1 reads SGHDT; CDR2 reads YYEEEE. The CDR3 length is 17 residues. DNA of the CDR3: TGTGCCAGCAGCTTCACTAGCGGGAGTTGGAGCTCCTACGAGCAGTACTTC. This translates into CASSFTSGSWSSYEQYF.

This chain links TRBV6-2 or TRBV6-3 with TRBJ1-1; tentatively, D is TRBD1 (6 bases). The CDR3 spans 15 residues. V was pared by 5 bases and J by 6 bases, with 19 bases between. From germline, CDR1 is MNHEY and CDR2 SVGEGT. For the CDR3, the DNA is TGTGCCAGCAGTCGGGGACACCTCGAGAATTCTGAAGCTTTCTTT. Translated: CASSRGHLENSEAFF.

Regarding this clone: Other nucleotide sequences from this sample produce the same CDR3. V usage is TRBV19 and J usage is TRBJ2-1; 14 bases are shared with TRBD2. With 8 bases clipped from V and 0 bases from J, the junction kept 0 bases outside the gene matches. This CDR3 has 15 residues. Germline V lookup: CDR1 LNHDA, CDR2 SQIVND (reference sequence). As DNA, the CDR3 is TGTGCCAGTGGGACTAGCGGGAGCTCCTACAATGAGCAGTTCTTC. Protein product: CASGTSGSSYNEQFF.

The chain combines TRBV9 with TRBJ2-3, with TRBD2 identical over 7 bases. V was clipped by 4 bases and J by 0 bases; unmatched bases: 8. This CDR3 spans 16 amino acids. The germline V gene encodes CDR1 SGDLS and CDR2 YYNGEE. CDR3 region: CASSTGTIASTDTQYF. The CDR3 DNA reads as TGTGCCAGCAGCACCGGGACTATCGCCAGCACAGATACGCAGTATTTT.

The J gene is TRBJ2-1, the V gene TRBV10-3; perhaps TRBD2 as D (5 bases). This CDR3 has 14 amino acids. Germline loops: CDR1 ENHRY, CDR2 SYGVKD. V lost 11 bases, J lost 3 bases, and 17 bases lay in between. The DNA of the CDR3 is TGTGCCGTGACCAGCGGAGAAATCTACAATGAGCAGTTCTTC. Its translation is CAVTSGEIYNEQFF.

The gene calls are TRBV2 and TRBJ2-3; tentative D call: TRBD1 (5 bases). The CDR3 extends over 17 amino acids. V shed 0 bases and J shed 4 bases, with 17 bases lying between them. Per the germline V gene, CDR1 is SNHLY and CDR2 is FYNNEI. The DNA of the CDR3 is TGTGCCAGCAGTGAAGCGTTGGCCAGGGTGGTTGCAGATACGCAGTATTTT. It specifies CASSEALARVVADTQYF.